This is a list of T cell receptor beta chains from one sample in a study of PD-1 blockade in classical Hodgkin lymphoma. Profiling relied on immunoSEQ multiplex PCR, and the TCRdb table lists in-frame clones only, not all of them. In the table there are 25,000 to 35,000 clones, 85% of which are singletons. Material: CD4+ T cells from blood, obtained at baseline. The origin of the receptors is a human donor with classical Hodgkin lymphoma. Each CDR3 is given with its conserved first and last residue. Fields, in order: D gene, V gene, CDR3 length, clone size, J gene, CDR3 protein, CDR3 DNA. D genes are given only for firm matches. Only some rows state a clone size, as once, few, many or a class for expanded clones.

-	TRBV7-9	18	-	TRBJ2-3	CASSSPWFVLTSTDTQYF	TGTGCCAGCAGCTCCCCCTGGTTCGTTCTTACTAGCACAGATACGCAGTATTTT
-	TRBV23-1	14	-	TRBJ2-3	CASSRSFGTDTQYF	TGCGCCAGCAGTCGGAGCTTTGGCACAGATACGCAGTATTTT
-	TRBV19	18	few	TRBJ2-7	CASSKGAKAGASSYEQYF	TGTGCCAGTAGTAAGGGGGCGAAAGCGGGAGCGAGCTCCTACGAGCAGTACTTC
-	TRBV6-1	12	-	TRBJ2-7	CASSEVGFEQYF	TGTGCCAGCAGTGAAGTAGGTTTCGAGCAGTACTTC
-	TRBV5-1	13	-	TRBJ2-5	CASSLGRTETQYF	TGCGCCAGCAGCTTGGGGCGTACCGAGACCCAGTACTTC
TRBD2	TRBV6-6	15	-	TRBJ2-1	CASSAPGTSNNEQFF	TGTGCCAGCAGTGCCCCCGGGACTAGTAACAATGAGCAGTTCTTC
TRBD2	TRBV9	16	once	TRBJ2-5	CASSTGTSGRGETQYF	TGTGCCAGCAGCACAGGGACTAGCGGGAGAGGCGAGACCCAGTACTTC
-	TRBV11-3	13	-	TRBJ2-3	CASSLVQSDTQYF	TGTGCCAGCAGCTTAGTGCAGTCGGATACGCAGTATTTT
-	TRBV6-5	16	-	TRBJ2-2	CASSYYSGTLTGELFF	TGTGCCAGCAGTTATTACTCCGGGACTCTAACCGGGGAGCTGTTTTTT
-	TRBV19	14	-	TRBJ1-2	CASLGVRGPYGYTF	TGTGCCAGTTTGGGTGTCCGGGGGCCCTATGGCTACACCTTC
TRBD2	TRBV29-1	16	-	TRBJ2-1	CSVGGAWAGGYNEQFF	TGCAGCGTTGGTGGTGCGTGGGCGGGAGGGTACAATGAGCAGTTCTTC
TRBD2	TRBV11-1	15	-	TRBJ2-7	CASSLGSSGDYEQYF	TGTGCCAGCAGCCTAGGATCTAGCGGCGACTACGAGCAGTACTTC
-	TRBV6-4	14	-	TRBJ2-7	CASSDSGLSYEQYF	TGTGCCAGCAGTGACTCGGGACTCTCCTACGAGCAGTACTTC
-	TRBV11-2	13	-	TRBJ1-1	CASSLERGTEAFF	TGTGCCAGCAGCTTGGAGAGGGGCACTGAAGCTTTCTTT
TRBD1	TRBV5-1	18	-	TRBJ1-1	CASAVSPGQAGMNTEAFF	TGCGCCAGCGCGGTTTCGCCGGGACAGGCGGGGATGAACACTGAAGCTTTCTTT
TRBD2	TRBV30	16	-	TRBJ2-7	CAWSRGGSGRSFEQYF	TGTGCCTGGAGTCGCGGGGGAAGCGGGAGGTCGTTCGAGCAGTACTTC
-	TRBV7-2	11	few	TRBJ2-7	CASSFAYEQYF	TGTGCCAGCAGCTTCGCCTACGAGCAGTACTTC
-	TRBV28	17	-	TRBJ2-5	CASSLHGQGLVGETQYF	TGTGCCAGCAGTTTGCATGGACAGGGACTAGTCGGGGAGACCCAGTACTTC
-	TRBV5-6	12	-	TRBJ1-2	CASSGWFYGYTF	TGTGCCAGCAGCGGATGGTTCTATGGCTACACCTTC
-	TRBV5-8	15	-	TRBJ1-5	CASSLGGNSNQHQHF	TGTGCCAGCAGCTTAGGAGGAAATAGCAATCAGCACCAGCATTTT
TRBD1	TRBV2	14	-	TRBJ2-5	CASRAQTGRETQYF	TGTGCCAGCAGAGCTCAGACAGGGCGAGAGACCCAGTACTTC
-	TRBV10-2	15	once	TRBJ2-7	CASRAQAGVLYEQYF	TGCGCCAGCAGGGCCCAGGCAGGAGTCCTCTACGAGCAGTACTTC
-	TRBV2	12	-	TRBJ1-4	CASSDEGPKLFF	TGTGCCAGCAGTGATGAGGGGCCAAAACTGTTTTTT
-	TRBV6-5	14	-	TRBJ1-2	CASSPLAANYGYTF	TGTGCCAGCAGCCCCCTGGCAGCGAACTATGGCTACACCTTC
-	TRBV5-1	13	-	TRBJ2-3	CASSASGTDTQYF	TGCGCCAGCAGCGCATCGGGCACAGATACGCAGTATTTT
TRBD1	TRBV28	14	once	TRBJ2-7	CASSNRDRPYEQYF	TGTGCCAGCAGCAACCGGGACAGGCCCTACGAGCAGTACTTC
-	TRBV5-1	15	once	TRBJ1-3	CASSLVTGQGNTIYF	TGCGCCAGCAGCTTGGTAACCGGTCAAGGAAACACCATATATTTT
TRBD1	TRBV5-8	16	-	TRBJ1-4	CASSQGASISNEKLFF	TGTGCCAGCAGCCAGGGGGCCTCCATTTCTAATGAAAAACTGTTTTTT
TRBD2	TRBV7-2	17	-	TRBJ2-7	CASSLVPGLAARGEQYF	TGTGCCAGCAGCTTAGTACCGGGACTAGCGGCCCGAGGGGAGCAGTACTTC
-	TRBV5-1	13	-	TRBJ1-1	CASSLGGATEAFF	TGCGCCAGCAGCTTAGGGGGGGCCACTGAAGCTTTCTTT
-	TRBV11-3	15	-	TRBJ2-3	CASSSVGGRGETQYF	TGTGCCAGCAGCTCAGTAGGTGGGCGCGGAGAGACGCAGTATTTT
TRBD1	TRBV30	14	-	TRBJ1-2	CAWNPGQGSRGYTF	TGTGCCTGGAACCCGGGACAGGGGAGTCGTGGCTACACCTTC
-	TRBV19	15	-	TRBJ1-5	CASTTFGWDDQPQHF	TGTGCCAGTACTACCTTCGGGTGGGATGATCAGCCCCAGCATTTT
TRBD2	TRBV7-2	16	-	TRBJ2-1	CASSLASGRAQNEQFF	TGTGCCAGCAGCTTAGCTAGCGGGAGGGCCCAGAATGAGCAGTTCTTC
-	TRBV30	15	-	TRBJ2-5	CAWSVSGSWLETQYF	TGTGCCTGGAGTGTGTCCGGGAGCTGGTTAGAGACCCAGTACTTC
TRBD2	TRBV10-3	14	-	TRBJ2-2	CAIRPGLASGELFF	TGTGCCATCAGACCGGGACTAGCTTCCGGGGAGCTGTTTTTT
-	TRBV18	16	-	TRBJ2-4	CASSPKIELAKNIQYF	TGTGCCAGCTCTCCCAAGATTGAGCTAGCCAAAAACATTCAGTACTTC
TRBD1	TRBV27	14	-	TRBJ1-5	CASSLRQGNQPQHF	TGTGCCAGCAGTCTGAGACAGGGAAATCAGCCCCAGCATTTT
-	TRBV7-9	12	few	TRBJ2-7	CASSLSTYEQYF	TGTGCCAGCAGCTTATCGACTTACGAGCAGTACTTC